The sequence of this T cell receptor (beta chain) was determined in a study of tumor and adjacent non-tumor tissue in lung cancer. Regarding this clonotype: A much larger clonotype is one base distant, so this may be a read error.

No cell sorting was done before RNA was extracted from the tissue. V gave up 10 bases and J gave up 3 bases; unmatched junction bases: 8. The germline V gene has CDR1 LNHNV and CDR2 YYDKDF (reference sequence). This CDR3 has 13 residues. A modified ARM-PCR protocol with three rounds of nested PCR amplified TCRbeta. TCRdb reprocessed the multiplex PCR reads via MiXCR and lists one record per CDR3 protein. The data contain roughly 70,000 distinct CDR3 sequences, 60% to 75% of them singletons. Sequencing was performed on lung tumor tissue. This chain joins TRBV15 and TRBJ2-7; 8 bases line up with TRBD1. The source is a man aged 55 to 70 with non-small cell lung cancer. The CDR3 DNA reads TGTGCCATCAGTCATACAGGGGGCTACGAGCAGTACTTC. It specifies CAISHTGGYEQYF.